These 18 T cell receptor beta chains came from one sample sequenced in a study of cytomegalovirus exposure and HLA in healthy donors. PCR employed 60 Vbeta and 13 Jbeta primers. Produced via immunoSEQ multiplex PCR; TCRdb's table is partial and in-frame only. The table includes more than 75,000 clones, approximately 69% detected once. Material: PBMCs. The receptors come from a man in his forties or fifties in good health and CMV-seropositive.

The table lists this clone with a count of one. The rearrangement joins TRBV5-4 to TRBJ1-3; no reliable D call. From germline, CDR1 is SGHNT and CDR2 YYREEE (reference sequence). Trimming took 0 bases from V and 1 from J, leaving 11 bases between them. The CDR3 sequence is 16 residues long. For the CDR3, the DNA is TGTGCCAGCAGCTTGGGAGGAGGGAAATCTGGAAACACCATATATTTT. It encodes CASSLGGGKSGNTIYF.

This clone was found a few times. The rearrangement uses TRBV19 and TRBJ1-1; no definite D call. The length of the CDR3 is 18 residues. Germline V gene data show CDR1 as LNHDA and CDR2 as SQIVND (reference sequence). Trimming stripped 5 bases from V and 4 bases from J, with 26 bases between. The CDR3, as DNA: TGTGCCAGTAGTTCTCCCCGAGGCTTCGAGGATCGTGGCACTGAAGCTTTCTTT. Amino acids: CASSSPRGFEDRGTEAFF.

The V and J genes are TRBV5-1 and TRBJ2-2; the match to TRBD2 covers 8 bases. V lost 4 bases, J lost 5 bases, and 7 bases stayed unmatched. CDR1 and CDR2 (germline): SGHRS, YFSETQ. The CDR3 extends over 15 amino acids. The CDR3: CASSITSGTTGELFF. The CDR3 region has the DNA TGCGCCAGCAGCATTACTAGCGGCACTACCGGGGAGCTGTTTTTT.

J is TRBJ1-2 and V is TRBV19, with D possibly being TRBD1 (5 bases). Germline V CDR1 and CDR2: LNHDA, SQIVND (reference sequence). Trimming left V 2 bases short and J 3 bases short, with 13 bases between. This CDR3 comprises 15 residues. CDR3 nucleotide sequence: TGTGCCAGTAGTATATCGCTCCAGGGTCACTATGGCTACACCTTC. Protein product: CASSISLQGHYGYTF. Together with reference TRBV19 and TRBJ1-2, the CDR3 gives the full variable domain: DGGITQSPKYLFRKEGQNVTLSCEQNLNHDAMYWYRQDPGQGLRLIYYSQIVNDFQKGDIAEGYSVSREKKESFPLTVTSAQKNPTAFYLCASSISLQGHYGYTFGSGTRLTVV.

V usage is TRBV2 and J usage is TRBJ2-7; 8 nucleotides line up with TRBD2. Germline loops: CDR1 SNHLY, CDR2 FYNNEI. The CDR3 runs 14 residues. The trim removed 6 bases at V and 1 base at J, leaving 5 bases unmatched. Here the CDR3 reads CASSPGLASYEQYF. In nucleotides, the CDR3 is TGTGCCAGCAGCCCCGGACTAGCTTCCTACGAGCAGTACTTC.

The CDR3 spells CASSPGTSGGAIDTQYF. The CDR3 bases are TGTGCCAGCAGCCCCGGGACTAGCGGGGGGGCCATAGATACGCAGTATTTT. The genes are TRBV7-2 and TRBJ2-3; TRBD2 matches at 16 bases. There are 17 residues in the CDR3. J was trimmed by 5 bases and V by 5 bases; bases with no gene match: 7. Germline CDR1 is SGHTA and CDR2 is FQGNSA. The whole variable domain, remainder taken from reference TRBV7-2 and TRBJ2-3, is GAGVSQSPSNKVTEKGKDVELRCDPISGHTALYWYRQSLGQGLEFLIYFQGNSAPDKSGLPSDRFSAERTGGSVSTLTIQRTQQEDSAVYLCASSPGTSGGAIDTQYFGPGTRLTVL.

This clone came up once. V and J are TRBV4-2 and TRBJ1-1, with 12 nucleotides matching TRBD1. The CDR3 has 22 amino acids. V was pared by 4 bases and J by 3 bases, with 24 bases of the junction left unmatched. CDR1 and CDR2 (germline): LGHNA, YNFKEQ. For the CDR3, the DNA is TGTGCCAGCAGCCTAATACACCCCGGGACAGGGGGCGCGGGTTCCGGGGACACTGAAGCTTTCTTT. Translated, it gives CASSLIHPGTGGAGSGDTEAFF.

In this sample, this clone turned up a few times. The CDR3 nucleotides read TGTGCCAGCAGCCCCGACGGGCTGATGCGGGGGGGGGAGACCCAGTACTTC. It translates to CASSPDGLMRGGETQYF. The V and J genes are TRBV11-2 and TRBJ2-5; 9 nucleotides agree with TRBD2. V was pared by 5 bases and J by 5 bases, with 15 bases of the junction left unmatched. CDR3 size: 17 residues. Germline CDR1 is SGHAT and CDR2 is FQNNGV. Based on the CDR3 plus reference TRBV11-2 and TRBJ2-5, the full variable domain is EAGVAQSPRYKIIEKRQSVAFWCNPISGHATLYWYQQILGQGPKLLIQFQNNGVVDDSQLPKDRFSAERLKGVDSTLKIQPAKLEDSAVYLCASSPDGLMRGGETQYFGPGTRLLVL.

The CDR3 loop is CASSLRNSGRAGVYEQYF. The CDR3 DNA follows: TGTGCCAGCAGTTTGCGTAATAGCGGGAGGGCCGGCGTCTACGAGCAGTACTTC. The V and J genes are TRBV27 and TRBJ2-7; 11 bases map to TRBD2. Germline trimming cut 3 bases from V and 3 bases from J; bases unmatched to any gene: 13. The CDR3 runs 18 residues. Per the germline V gene, CDR1 is MNHEY and CDR2 is SMNVEV (reference sequence).

V gene TRBV19 combines with J gene TRBJ1-5; D not resolved. This CDR3 contains 13 residues. Trimming stripped 1 base from V and 4 bases from J, with 5 bases between. CDR1 LNHDA and CDR2 SQIVND come from the germline V gene (reference sequence). This chain's CDR3 is CASSIGRNQPQHF. In nucleotides, the CDR3 is TGTGCCAGTAGTATAGGCAGAAATCAGCCCCAGCATTTT.

This clone was seen a handful of times. The chain has TRBV18 and TRBJ2-3; a weak D match, TRBD1 (6 bases). The CDR3 runs 16 residues. The germline V gene has CDR1 KGHSH and CDR2 LQKENI. V was pared by 3 bases and J by 0 bases, with 13 bases between. For the CDR3, the DNA is TGTGCCAGCTCACCCACGACAGGATTTAGCACAGATACGCAGTATTTT. Its protein is CASSPTTGFSTDTQYF.

This clone was seen more than once but under ten times. This sequence joins TRBV28 and TRBJ2-1, with a tentative D call TRBD2 (5 bases). V was pared by 6 bases and J by 3 bases, with 12 bases between. Germline loops: CDR1 MDHEN, CDR2 SYDVKM. This CDR3 region has 14 residues. The CDR3 DNA reads TGTGCCAGCAGAGAGGGAAGTTACTACAATGAGCAGTTCTTC. This translates into CASREGSYYNEQFF.

The CDR3 reads CASRSLGRGESQPQHF. The CDR3 coding sequence is TGTGCCAGCAGATCCCTTGGGCGGGGAGAGAGCCAGCCCCAGCATTTT. The rearrangement links TRBV19 to TRBJ1-5; no reliable D call. Trimming pared 9 bases from V and 7 bases from J, leaving 25 bases between. The CDR3 runs to 16 residues. Germline CDR1 and CDR2: LNHDA and SQIVND (reference sequence).

This clone has more than one count but fewer than ten. The chain uses TRBV5-1 and TRBJ1-4; 9 nucleotides match TRBD1. V dropped 3 bases and J dropped 5; count of bases not matched to a gene: 2. Germline V CDR1 and CDR2: SGHRS, YFSETQ. The CDR3 has 14 residues. CDR3 sequence: CASSSDRGNEKLFF. In DNA form, the CDR3 reads TGCGCCAGCAGCTCCGACAGGGGGAATGAAAAACTGTTTTTT. The complete variable domain, with remaining parts taken from reference TRBV5-1 and TRBJ1-4, reads KAGVTQTPRYLIKTRGQQVTLSCSPISGHRSVSWYQQTPGQGLQFLFEYFSETQRNKGNFPGRFSGRQFSNSRSEMNVSTLELGDSALYLCASSSDRGNEKLFFGSGTQLSVL.

The gene calls are TRBV5-6 and TRBJ1-1; 9 bases match TRBD1. The CDR3 is 14 amino acids. V was clipped by 4 bases and J by 1 base; unmatched bases: 2. Germline V gives CDR1 SGHDT, CDR2 YYEEEE. CDR3 sequence (DNA): TGTGCCAGCAGCGAGGGACAGGGGAACACTGAAGCTTTCTTT. As protein: CASSEGQGNTEAFF.

The rearrangement uses TRBV4-2 and TRBJ2-5; tentatively, D is TRBD1 (5 bases). Trimming stripped 0 bases from V and 4 bases from J, with 9 bases between. The germline CDR1 and CDR2 sequences are LGHNA and YNFKEQ. The CDR3 consists of 14 residues. The CDR3 protein is CASSQDGDRETQYF. The CDR3 region has the DNA TGTGCCAGCAGCCAAGATGGAGACAGAGAGACCCAGTACTTC.

J is TRBJ2-5 and V is TRBV6-5; TRBD2 aligns across 11 bases. This CDR3 contains 15 residues. V gave up 4 bases and J gave up 3 bases; unmatched junction bases: 4. CDR1 MNHEY and CDR2 SVGAGI come from the germline V gene. The DNA for the CDR3 is TGTGCCAGCAGTTTAGGGACTAGCGGAAAAGAGACCCAGTACTTC. The encoded protein is CASSLGTSGKETQYF.

This chain links TRBV6-1 with TRBJ1-1, with 7 nucleotides matching TRBD1. V was pared by 3 bases and J by 3 bases, with 1 base of the junction left unmatched. Germline V gene sequence: CDR1 MNHNS, CDR2 SASEGT. This CDR3 contains 13 residues. The CDR3 DNA follows: TGTGCCAGCAGTGAGGGACAGCACACTGAAGCTTTCTTT. It specifies CASSEGQHTEAFF.